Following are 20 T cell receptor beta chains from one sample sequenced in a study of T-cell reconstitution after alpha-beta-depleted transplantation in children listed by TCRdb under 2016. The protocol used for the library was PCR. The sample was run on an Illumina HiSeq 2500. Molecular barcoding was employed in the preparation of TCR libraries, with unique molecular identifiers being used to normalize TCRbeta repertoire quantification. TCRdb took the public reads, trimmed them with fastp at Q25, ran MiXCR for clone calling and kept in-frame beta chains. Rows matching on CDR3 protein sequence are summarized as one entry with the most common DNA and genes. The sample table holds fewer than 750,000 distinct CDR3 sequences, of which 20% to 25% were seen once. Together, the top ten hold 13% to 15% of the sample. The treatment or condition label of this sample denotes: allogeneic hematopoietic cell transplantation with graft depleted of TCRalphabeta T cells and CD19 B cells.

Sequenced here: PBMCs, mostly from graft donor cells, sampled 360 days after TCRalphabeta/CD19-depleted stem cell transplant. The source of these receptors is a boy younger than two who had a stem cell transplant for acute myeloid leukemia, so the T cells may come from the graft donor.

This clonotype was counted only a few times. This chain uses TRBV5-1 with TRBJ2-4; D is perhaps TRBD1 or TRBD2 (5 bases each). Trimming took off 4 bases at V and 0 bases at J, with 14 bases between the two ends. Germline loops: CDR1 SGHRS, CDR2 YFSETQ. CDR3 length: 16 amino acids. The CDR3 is CASSGGRRLAKNIQYF. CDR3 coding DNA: TGCGCCAGCAGCGGGGGACGTAGATTAGCCAAAAACATTCAGTACTTC.

The CDR3 protein is CATSRRYRVGNTGELFF. The CDR3 coding sequence is TGTGCCACCAGCAGGCGCTACAGGGTTGGGAACACCGGGGAGCTGTTTTTT. V and J are TRBV15 and TRBJ2-2, with D tentatively TRBD1 (6 bases). V lost 3 bases, J lost 1 base, and 15 bases lay in between. The CDR3 extends over 17 amino acids. Germline loops: CDR1 LNHNV, CDR2 YYDKDF (reference sequence).

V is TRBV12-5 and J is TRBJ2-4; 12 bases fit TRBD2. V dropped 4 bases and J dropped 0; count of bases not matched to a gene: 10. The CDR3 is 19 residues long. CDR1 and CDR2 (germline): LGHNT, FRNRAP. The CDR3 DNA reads TGTGCTAGTGGTTGGTGGACTAGCGGGACCAGTTTAGCCAAAAACATTCAGTACTTC. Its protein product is CASGWWTSGTSLAKNIQYF.

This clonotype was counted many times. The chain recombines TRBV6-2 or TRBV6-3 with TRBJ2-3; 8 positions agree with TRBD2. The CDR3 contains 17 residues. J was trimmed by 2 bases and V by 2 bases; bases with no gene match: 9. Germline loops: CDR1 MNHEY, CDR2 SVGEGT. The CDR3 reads CASSYNLAGTTTDTQYF. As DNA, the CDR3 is TGTGCCAGCAGTTACAACCTAGCGGGCACTACCACAGATACGCAGTATTTT.

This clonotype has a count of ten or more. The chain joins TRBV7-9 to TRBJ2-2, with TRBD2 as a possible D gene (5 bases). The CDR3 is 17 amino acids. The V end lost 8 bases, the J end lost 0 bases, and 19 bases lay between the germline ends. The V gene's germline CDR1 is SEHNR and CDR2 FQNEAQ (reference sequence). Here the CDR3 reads CASPREYEGTNTGELFF. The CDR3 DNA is TGTGCCAGCCCTCGGGAATACGAGGGTACGAACACCGGGGAGCTGTTTTTT.

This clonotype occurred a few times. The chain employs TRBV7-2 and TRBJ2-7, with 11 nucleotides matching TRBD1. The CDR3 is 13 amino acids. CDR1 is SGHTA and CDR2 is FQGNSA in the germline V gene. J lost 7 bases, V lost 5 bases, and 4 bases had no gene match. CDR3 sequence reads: CASSLWDRGEQYF. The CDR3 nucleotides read TGTGCCAGCAGCCTATGGGACAGGGGGGAGCAGTACTTC.

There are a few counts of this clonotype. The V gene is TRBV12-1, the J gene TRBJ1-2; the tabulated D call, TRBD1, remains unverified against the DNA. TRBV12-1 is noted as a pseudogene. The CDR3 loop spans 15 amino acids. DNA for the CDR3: TGTGCCAGCAGCTTTCCGGGACAGGACCTCTATGGCTACACCTTC. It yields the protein CASSFPGQDLYGYTF.

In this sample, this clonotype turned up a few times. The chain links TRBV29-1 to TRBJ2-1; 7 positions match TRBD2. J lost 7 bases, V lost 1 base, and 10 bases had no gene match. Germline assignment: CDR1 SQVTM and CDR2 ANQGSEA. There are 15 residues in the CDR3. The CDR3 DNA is TGCAGCGTTGAAGGTCGGGGGGAAGGGTGGAATGAGCAGTTCTTC. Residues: CSVEGRGEGWNEQFF.

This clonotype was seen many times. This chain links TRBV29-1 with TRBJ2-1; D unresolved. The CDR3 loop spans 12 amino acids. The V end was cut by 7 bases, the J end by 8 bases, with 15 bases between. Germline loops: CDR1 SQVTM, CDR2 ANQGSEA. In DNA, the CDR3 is TGCAGCGCTTATAGTACTACGGATGAGCAGTTCTTC. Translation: CSAYSTTDEQFF.

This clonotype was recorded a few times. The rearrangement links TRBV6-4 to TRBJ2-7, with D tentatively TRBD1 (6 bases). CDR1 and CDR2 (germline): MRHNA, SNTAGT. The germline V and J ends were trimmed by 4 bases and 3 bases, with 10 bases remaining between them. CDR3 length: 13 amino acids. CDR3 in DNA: TGTGCCAGCAGTGCCAGGGGTCTCTACGAGCAGTACGTC. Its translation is CASSARGLYEQYV.

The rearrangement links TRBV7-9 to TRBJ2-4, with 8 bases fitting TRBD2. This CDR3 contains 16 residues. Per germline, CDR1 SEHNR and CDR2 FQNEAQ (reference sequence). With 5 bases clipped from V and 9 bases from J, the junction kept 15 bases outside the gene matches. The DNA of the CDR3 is TGTGCCAGCAGCCCCTTCGGAGCGGGGGACCTGGGCATTCAGTACTTC. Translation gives CASSPFGAGDLGIQYF.

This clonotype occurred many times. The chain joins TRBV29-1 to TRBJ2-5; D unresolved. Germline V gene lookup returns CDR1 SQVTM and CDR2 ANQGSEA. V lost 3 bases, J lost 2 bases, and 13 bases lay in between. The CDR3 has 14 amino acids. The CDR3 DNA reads TGCAGCGTTGATTTCCCGGGTTCGCAAGAGACCCAGTACTTC. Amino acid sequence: CSVDFPGSQETQYF.

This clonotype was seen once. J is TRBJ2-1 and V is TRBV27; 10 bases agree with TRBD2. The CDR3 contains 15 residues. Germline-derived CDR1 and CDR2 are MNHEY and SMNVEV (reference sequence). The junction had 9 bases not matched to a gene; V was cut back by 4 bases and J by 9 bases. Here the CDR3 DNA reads TGTGCCAGCAGTTCAAGCGGGGGGGCTCAGCCTGAGCAGTTCTTC. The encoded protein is CASSSSGGAQPEQFF.

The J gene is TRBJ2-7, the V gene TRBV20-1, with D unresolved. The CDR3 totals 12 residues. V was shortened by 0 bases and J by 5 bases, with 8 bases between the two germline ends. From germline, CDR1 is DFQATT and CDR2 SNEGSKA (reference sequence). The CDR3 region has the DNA TGCAGTGCTAGAGATTCCCCCCACGAGCAGTACTTC. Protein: CSARDSPHEQYF.

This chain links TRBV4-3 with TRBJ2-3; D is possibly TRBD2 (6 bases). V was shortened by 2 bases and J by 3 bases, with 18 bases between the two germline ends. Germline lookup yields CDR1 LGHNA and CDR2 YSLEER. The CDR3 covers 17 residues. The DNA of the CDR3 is TGCGCCAGCAGCCAATCTCCGGGACTCAAGGGGACAGATACGCAGTATTTT. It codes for CASSQSPGLKGTDTQYF.

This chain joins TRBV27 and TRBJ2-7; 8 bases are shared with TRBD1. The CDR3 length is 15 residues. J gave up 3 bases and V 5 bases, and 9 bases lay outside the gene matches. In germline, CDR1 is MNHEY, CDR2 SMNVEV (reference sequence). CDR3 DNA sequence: TGTGCCAGCAGTCCCGCCGGGACAGGACTCTACGAGCAGTACGTC. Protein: CASSPAGTGLYEQYV.

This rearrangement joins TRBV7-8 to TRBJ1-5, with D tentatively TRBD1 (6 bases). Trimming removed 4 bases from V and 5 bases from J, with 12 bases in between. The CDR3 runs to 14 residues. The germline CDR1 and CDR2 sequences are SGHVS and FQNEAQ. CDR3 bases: TGTGCCAGCAGCTGGACAGCCATTGATCAGCCCCAGCATTTT. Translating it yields CASSWTAIDQPQHF.

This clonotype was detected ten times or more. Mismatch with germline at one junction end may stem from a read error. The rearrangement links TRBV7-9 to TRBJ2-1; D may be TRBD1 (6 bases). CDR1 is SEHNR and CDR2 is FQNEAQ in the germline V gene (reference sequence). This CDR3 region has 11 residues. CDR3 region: CLGQTDNEQFF. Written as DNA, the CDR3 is TGCCTCGGACAGACGGACAATGAGCAGTTCTTC.

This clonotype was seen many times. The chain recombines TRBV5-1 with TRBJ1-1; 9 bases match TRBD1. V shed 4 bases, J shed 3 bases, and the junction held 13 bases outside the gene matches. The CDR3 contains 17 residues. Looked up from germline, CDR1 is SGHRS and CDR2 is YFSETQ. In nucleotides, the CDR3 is TGCGCCAGCAGCCTATACAGGGGGCGCCTGCCGGACACTGAAGCTTTCTTT. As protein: CASSLYRGRLPDTEAFF.

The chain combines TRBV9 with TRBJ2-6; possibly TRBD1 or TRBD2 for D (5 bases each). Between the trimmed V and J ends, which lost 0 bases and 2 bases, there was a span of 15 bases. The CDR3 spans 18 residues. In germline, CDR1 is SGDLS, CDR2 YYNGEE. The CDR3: CASSVDIWGSTGANVLTF. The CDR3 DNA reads TGTGCCAGCAGCGTAGATATCTGGGGGTCAACTGGGGCCAACGTCCTGACTTTC.